These T cell receptor beta chains were read from a single sample in a study of Ad26.COV2.S vaccination and SARS-CoV-2 variants. Clones were sequenced by immunoSEQ multiplex PCR, and TCRdb holds only the in-frame ones, with some missing. The table shows fewer than 400,000 clones, with roughly 80% occurring only once. This sample comprised peripheral blood, obtained in a trial of Ad26.COV2.S vaccine versus placebo. These receptors all come from a person aged 18-65 years who received the Ad26.COV2.S COVID-19 vaccine or a placebo. Both conserved end residues are part of each CDR3. A D gene is named only where the DNA matches it firmly. Not every row has a clone size; where given, it reads once, few, many or a size class.

CDR3 length	J gene	clone size	V gene	D gene	CDR3 DNA	CDR3 protein
10	TRBJ2-5	NA	TRBV18	NA	TGTGCCAGCGGACAAGAGACCCAGTACTTC	CASGQETQYF
15	TRBJ2-1	NA	TRBV29-1	TRBD1	TGCAGCGTTGATCTGGCCAGGGGGCCTTACAATGAGCAGTTCTTC	CSVDLARGPYNEQFF
14	TRBJ2-7	NA	TRBV19	NA	TGTGCCAGTAGTATCCGGGACGGCGGCTACGAGCAGTACTTC	CASSIRDGGYEQYF
17	TRBJ2-3	NA	TRBV10-2	TRBD2	TGCGCCAGCGGGGGATTAGCGGGGGGGCCGAGCACAGATACGCAGTATTTT	CASGGLAGGPSTDTQYF
17	TRBJ2-2	NA	TRBV19	NA	TGTGCCAGTATTAGGAGGGAGTCAGCCTCGAACACCGGGGAGCTGTTTTTT	CASIRRESASNTGELFF
13	TRBJ1-5	once	TRBV5-1	NA	TGCGCCAGCACGACTCACCCGAACCAGCCCCAGCATTTT	CASTTHPNQPQHF
18	TRBJ1-1	NA	TRBV21-1	NA	TGTGCCAGCATCTCCAGGAAGGGGAGGATAGCGATGAACACTGAAGCTTTCTTT	CASISRKGRIAMNTEAFF
18	TRBJ2-3	NA	TRBV30	TRBD2	TGTGCCTGGAGTGTACTAGCGGGGACCAAAATCCACACAGATACGCAGTATTTT	CAWSVLAGTKIHTDTQYF
14	TRBJ2-6	NA	TRBV19	NA	TGTGCCAGTAGCCAGTACTCTGGGGCCAACGTCCTGACTTTC	CASSQYSGANVLTF
16	TRBJ1-1	NA	TRBV6-5	TRBD1	TGTGCCAGCAGATACCCGATTAAAACAGGGGGCACTGAAGCTTTCTTT	CASRYPIKTGGTEAFF
16	TRBJ2-2	few	TRBV24-1	TRBD1	TGTGCCACCAGTGTCCTGCCGGGACAGATCACCGGGGAGCTGTTTTTT	CATSVLPGQITGELFF
16	TRBJ2-7	NA	TRBV5-1	NA	TGCGCCAGCAGCCCGAAGGTTGGGGGTGGCTCCTACGAGCAGTACTTC	CASSPKVGGGSYEQYF
15	TRBJ2-7	once	TRBV28	TRBD1	TGTGCCAGCAGTTCACCCGGGACAGCAGTGGGGGAGCAGTACTTC	CASSSPGTAVGEQYF
12	TRBJ2-3	NA	TRBV7-6	NA	TGTGCCAGCAGCCTAGGCACAGATACGCAGTATTTT	CASSLGTDTQYF
15	TRBJ2-5	NA	TRBV5-4	NA	TGTGCCAGCAGCCGAACACAGGGTTCCCAAGAGACCCAGTACTTC	CASSRTQGSQETQYF
16	TRBJ1-2	NA	TRBV30	NA	TGTGCCTGGAGTGCCAGGGCCCTTATTCCTTACTATGGCTACACCTTC	CAWSARALIPYYGYTF
14	TRBJ1-5	NA	TRBV4-1	TRBD1	TGCGCCAGCAGACGGACAGGGGCCTATCAGCCCCAGCATTTT	CASRRTGAYQPQHF
15	TRBJ2-5	NA	TRBV7-2	NA	TGTGCCAGCAGCTTTGGTCCGGGGGCCCAAGAGACCCAGTACTTC	CASSFGPGAQETQYF
13	TRBJ1-5	NA	TRBV29-1	NA	TGCAGCGTTGCGGGGGGTAGCAATCAGCCCCAGCATTTT	CSVAGGSNQPQHF
15	TRBJ2-7	NA	TRBV7-2	TRBD2	TGTGCCAGCAGCTTGGGTCGGGGGGGCGGATACGAGCAGTACTTC	CASSLGRGGGYEQYF
15	TRBJ1-1	NA	TRBV6-5	NA	TGTGCCAGCAGTTCCCAGGACAACATGAACACTGAAGCTTTCTTT	CASSSQDNMNTEAFF
16	TRBJ2-1	NA	TRBV9	NA	TGTGCCAGCAGCGTACTTAATGCCGCGCGGGACAATGAGCAGTTCTTC	CASSVLNAARDNEQFF
10	TRBJ1-4	NA	TRBV20-1	NA	TGCAGTGCTGCCCGTGAAAAACTGTTTTTT	CSAAREKLFF
14	TRBJ1-2	NA	TRBV18	NA	TGTGCCAGCTCACCCACCGGGAGTAGAGATGGCTACACCTTC	CASSPTGSRDGYTF
20	TRBJ2-3	NA	TRBV28	NA	TGTGCCAGCAGTTACGACAACCAGGGAAAGAGGTCGGTACACACAGATACGCAGTATTTT	CASSYDNQGKRSVHTDTQYF
13	TRBJ1-1	NA	TRBV5-1	NA	TGCGCCAGCAGCTTGGAGGTGAACACTGAAGCTTTCTTT	CASSLEVNTEAFF
15	TRBJ2-2	NA	TRBV30	NA	TGTGCCTGGAGTGTACGGACCACGAACACCGGGGAGCTGTTTTTT	CAWSVRTTNTGELFF
14	TRBJ2-7	NA	TRBV5-1	TRBD1	TGCGCCAGCAGCTGGGGACAGGGGTTCGACGAGCAGTACTTC	CASSWGQGFDEQYF
13	TRBJ2-5	NA	TRBV6-6	NA	TGTGCCAGCACCCACCAAGCACAAGAGACCCAGTACTTC	CASTHQAQETQYF
16	TRBJ2-7	once	TRBV4-1	NA	TGCGCCAGCAGCCAAGTAAGGCTCGTCGCGTCGGGCGAGCAGTACTTC	CASSQVRLVASGEQYF
14	TRBJ1-2	NA	TRBV5-6	NA	TGTGCCAGCAGCTTTGGCAGGGCCCCCTATGGCTACACCTTC	CASSFGRAPYGYTF
14	TRBJ2-7	NA	TRBV3-1/TRBV3-2	TRBD1	TGTGCCACCTTCATGGATTGGGACAGGGACATGCAGTACTTC	CATFMDWDRDMQYF
13	TRBJ1-1	NA	TRBV7-3	NA	TGTGCCAGCAGCTCCAGGGGTTTGACTGAAGCTTTCTTT	CASSSRGLTEAFF
16	TRBJ2-5	NA	TRBV10-3	TRBD2	TGTGCCATCAGTGAGTCTGACGGGGGGTCCCAAGAGACCCAGTACTTC	CAISESDGGSQETQYF
11	TRBJ1-2	NA	TRBV28	NA	TGTGCCAGCGGGTACAACTATGGCTACACCTTC	CASGYNYGYTF
15	TRBJ2-5	NA	TRBV11-3	NA	TGTGCCAGCAGCTTAGGCGGGACGGCACAAGAGACCCAGTACTTC	CASSLGGTAQETQYF
14	TRBJ2-7	few	TRBV10-3	NA	TGTGCCATCAGTGAGCCTTCGCGGACCTACGAGCAGTACTTC	CAISEPSRTYEQYF
16	TRBJ2-3	NA	TRBV27	TRBD2	TGTGCCAGCAGTACCCGCGGGGGGCCACGGTGGGATACGCAGTATTTT	CASSTRGGPRWDTQYF
15	TRBJ2-5	NA	TRBV5-6	TRBD1	TGTGCCAGCAGCGAGACAGGGTTGGGCCAAGAGACCCAGTACTTC	CASSETGLGQETQYF
13	TRBJ1-1	NA	TRBV29-1	NA	TGCAGCGTTGCGTGGCGGGGAAGCACTGAAGCTTTCTTT	CSVAWRGSTEAFF
12	TRBJ1-3	NA	TRBV19	NA	TGTGCCAGTCAAACGGACGGAAACACCATATATTTT	CASQTDGNTIYF
12	TRBJ1-5	once	TRBV2	NA	TGTGCCAGCAGTGAGGTCGGTAAGCCCCAGCATTTT	CASSEVGKPQHF
11	TRBJ1-2	NA	TRBV20-1	TRBD1	TGCAGTGCACTTGACAGGGTTGGCTACACCTTC	CSALDRVGYTF
14	TRBJ1-4	many	TRBV19	NA	TGTGCCAGTAGTAAGACAGACGGGTATGAAAAACTGTTTTTT	CASSKTDGYEKLFF
12	TRBJ1-3	NA	TRBV12-3/TRBV12-4	NA	TGTGCCAGCACGCCCTCTGGAAACACCATATATTTT	CASTPSGNTIYF
13	TRBJ1-3	NA	TRBV6-5	NA	TGTGCCAGCATTTGGGGCGGTGGAAACACCATATATTTT	CASIWGGGNTIYF
17	TRBJ2-3	NA	TRBV7-2	TRBD1	TGTGCCAGCAGCTTAGTAAAAGGGGGCTCACGCACAGATACGCAGTATTTT	CASSLVKGGSRTDTQYF
15	TRBJ2-5	NA	TRBV10-2	NA	TGCGCCAGCAGTGATCACAGGACCGTCCAAGAGACCCAGTACTTC	CASSDHRTVQETQYF
14	TRBJ2-1	NA	TRBV3-1/TRBV3-2	TRBD1	TGTGCCAGCAGCCACGGGACAGAGTACAATGAGCAGTTCTTC	CASSHGTEYNEQFF
14	TRBJ2-7	NA	TRBV19	NA	TGTGCCAGTAGTATAGGCCAAAATAGAGGCGAGCAGTACTTC	CASSIGQNRGEQYF
12	TRBJ2-2	NA	TRBV30	NA	TGTGCCTGGTCTCTAGTAGCCGGGGAGCTGTTTTTT	CAWSLVAGELFF
15	TRBJ2-7	NA	TRBV11-1	NA	TGTGCCAGCAGGCCCGGGACTCAGAGCTCCTACGAGCAGTACTTC	CASRPGTQSSYEQYF
14	TRBJ2-1	NA	TRBV6-5	TRBD2	TGTGCCAGCTCCCGCGGGGGGCATAACAATGAGCAGTTCTTC	CASSRGGHNNEQFF
13	TRBJ1-2	NA	TRBV27	TRBD1	TGTGCCAGCGGATATTCGACAGGGGTCGGCTACACCTTC	CASGYSTGVGYTF
15	TRBJ2-3	NA	TRBV6-5	NA	TGTGCCAGCAGTTCTCCCGGACAAGGCACAGATACGCAGTATTTT	CASSSPGQGTDTQYF
14	TRBJ1-3	NA	TRBV30	NA	TGTGCCGTCTCTCCTCAAGTCTCTGGAAACACCATATATTTT	CAVSPQVSGNTIYF
13	TRBJ1-2	NA	TRBV12-3/TRBV12-4	TRBD1	TGTGCCAGCAGGTTCAGGGGGGGCTATGGCTACACCTTC	CASRFRGGYGYTF
13	TRBJ2-3	NA	TRBV6-4	NA	TGTGCCAGCAGTGACGCTCAGAAGAGTACGCAGTATTTT	CASSDAQKSTQYF
15	TRBJ1-3	few	TRBV6-5	NA	TGTGCCAGCATCAGGTCGTGGGGGAGCAGAAACACCATATATTTT	CASIRSWGSRNTIYF